One sample yielded the 32 T cell receptor beta chains listed below, sequenced in a study of T cells in Graves' hyperthyroidism and ophthalmopathy (dated by TCRdb to the late 2010s). Libraries came from multiplex PCR. Sequencing relied on an Illumina HiSeq 2000. The TCR beta CDR3 regions were amplified from the RNA transcripts. For the first round of RT-PCR on the TCR CDR3, the HTBI primer set was used together with the Qiagen OneStep RT-PCR kit. TCRdb applied fastp at Q25 and MiXCR to the public reads, then kept only in-frame beta chains. Rows are unified per CDR3 protein, each entry keeping the most common DNA and genes. This sample gives roughly 300,000 distinct CDR3 sequences in total; over 20% of them show up just once. The ten largest make up over 40% of the sample. The sequenced sample consisted of blood. These receptors were collected from a woman in her 50s with Graves' hyperthyroidism.

This clonotype showed up many times. The rearrangement joins TRBV6-1 to TRBJ2-7; unclear D gene. Germline V CDR1 and CDR2: MNHNS, SASEGT. Trimming stripped 9 bases from V and 2 bases from J, with 8 bases between. The CDR3 length is 11 residues. The CDR3 region is CASGRTYEQYF. The DNA of the CDR3 is TGTGCCAGTGGACGCACCTACGAGCAGTACTTC.

This clonotype turned up a few times. This sequence joins TRBV10-3 and TRBJ1-2; maybe TRBD1 (5 bases). CDR1 and CDR2 (germline): ENHRY, SYGVKD. The CDR3 is 14 residues long. The V end was cut by 4 bases, the J end by 8 bases, with 17 bases between. CDR3 region: CAISGLEAGGGYTF. The CDR3 DNA reads TGTGCCATCAGTGGTCTAGAGGCCGGGGGAGGCTACACCTTC.

This clonotype has more than one count but fewer than ten. The chain links TRBV2 to TRBJ2-2; 10 nucleotides align to TRBD1. After removal of 8 bases from V and 2 bases from J, the junction contained 8 bases not matched to a gene. Germline CDR1 reads SNHLY; CDR2 reads FYNNEI. This CDR3 spans 16 amino acids. CDR3 residues: CASQGGTGENTGELFF. In DNA, the CDR3 is TGTGCCAGCCAAGGGGGGACAGGGGAAAACACCGGGGAGCTGTTTTTT.

There are many counts of this clonotype. This chain connects TRBV20-1 to TRBJ1-1; D is uncertain. The CDR3 is 14 amino acids. CDR1 is DFQATT, CDR2 SNEGSKA, per germline (reference sequence). Trimming left V 0 bases short and J 1 base short, with 9 bases between. DNA for the CDR3: TGCAGTGCTAGAGACCCTAGCGGGAACACTGAAGCTTTCTTT. Translation gives CSARDPSGNTEAFF.

The chain joins TRBV19 to TRBJ1-1; D may be TRBD1 (5 bases). CDR3 size: 14 residues. CDR1 is LNHDA, CDR2 SQIVND, per germline (reference sequence). Trimming shortened V by 3 bases and J by 8 bases, and 16 bases separated the two germline ends. CDR3 amino acids: CASSIRTGGLEAFF. In DNA, the CDR3 is TGTGCCAGTAGTATTAGAACAGGCGGCCTAGAAGCTTTCTTT.

The chain joins TRBV6-2 or TRBV6-3 to TRBJ2-2; 7 bases agree with TRBD1. The length of the CDR3 is 15 residues. CDR1 is MNHEY, CDR2 SVGEGT, per germline. V was clipped by 11 bases and J by 6 bases; unmatched bases: 15. As DNA, the CDR3 is TGTGCCGCCAATCCCGGGACAGAACGACCCGGGGAGCTGTTTTTT. Translated, it gives CAANPGTERPGELFF.

This clonotype was recorded a few times. J is TRBJ1-3 and V is TRBV7-8; the match to TRBD1 covers 9 bases. CDR1 is SGHVS, CDR2 FQNEAQ, per germline. The ends lost 7 bases at V and 3 bases at J; junction bases unmatched: 7. CDR3 length equals 15 residues. CDR3 residues: CASTVQGAGGNTIYF. The CDR3 bases are TGTGCCAGCACAGTACAGGGGGCCGGTGGAAACACCATATATTTT.

In DNA form, the CDR3 reads TGTGCCAGCAGAATAGCCGGGACAGGGGGAAACACCGGGGAGCTGTTTTTT. Protein: CASRIAGTGGNTGELFF. The V gene is TRBV6-1, the J gene TRBJ2-2; 11 bases line up with TRBD1. With V trimmed by 6 bases and J by 2 bases, 8 bases remained unmatched. Germline V CDR1 and CDR2: MNHNS, SASEGT. CDR3 length: 17 residues.

The chain has TRBV10-1 and TRBJ2-1; TRBD2 agrees at 14 bases. The CDR3 covers 14 residues. The V and J ends lost 5 bases and 15 bases, in that order; junction bases with no gene match: 9. Germline CDR1 reads WNHNN; CDR2 reads SYGVQD (reference sequence). The CDR3 coding sequence is TGCGCCAGCAGTCCCGGGACTAGCGGGAGCATTGCGTTCTTC. Encoded protein: CASSPGTSGSIAFF.

The chain links TRBV13 to TRBJ2-3; 15 bases align to TRBD2. There are 17 residues in the CDR3. V dropped 4 bases and J dropped 3; count of bases not matched to a gene: 5. Germline assignment: CDR1 PRHDT and CDR2 FYEKMQ (reference sequence). The CDR3 DNA sequence: TGTGCCAGCAGCTCGTGGGGACTAGCGGGAGGAACAGATACGCAGTATTTT. This codes for CASSSWGLAGGTDTQYF.

The chain couples TRBV11-1 to TRBJ1-2; D is perhaps TRBD1 (6 bases). There are 14 residues in the CDR3. V was trimmed by 5 bases and J by 5 bases, leaving 15 bases between them. Germline V gives CDR1 SGHAT, CDR2 FQDESV (reference sequence). CDR3 sequence: CASSPDSGQYGYTF. CDR3 nucleotides: TGTGCCAGCAGCCCGGACAGTGGTCAATATGGCTACACCTTC.

This clonotype has ten or more counts. This chain connects TRBV5-1 to TRBJ2-7; the D gene is possibly TRBD2 (5 bases). Trimming took 3 bases from V and 3 from J, leaving 10 bases between them. CDR3 size: 13 residues. Germline CDR1 reads SGHRS; CDR2 reads YFSETQ. CDR3 sequence: CASSSDRDYEQYF. The CDR3 region has the DNA TGCGCCAGCAGCTCGGACCGGGACTACGAGCAGTACTTC.

The chain has TRBV29-1 and TRBJ1-2; D unclear. This CDR3 contains 13 residues. The V and J ends lost 1 base and 2 bases respectively, with 8 bases between them. Looked up from germline, CDR1 is SQVTM and CDR2 is ANQGSEA. CDR3 DNA sequence: TGCAGCGTTGAAGTTGGGTGGAACTATGGCTACACCTTC. Its protein is CSVEVGWNYGYTF.

This clonotype has ten or more counts. The chain links TRBV27 to TRBJ2-7; a possible D gene is TRBD1 (6 bases). CDR1 is MNHEY and CDR2 is SMNVEV in the germline V gene (reference sequence). The CDR3 extends over 15 amino acids. V shed 8 bases and J shed 5 bases, with 22 bases lying between them. CDR3 in DNA: TGTGCCAGCCGTTGGGGGAAGACAGGAAAAGACGAGCAGTACTTC. Its translation is CASRWGKTGKDEQYF.

This clonotype was seen at least ten times. The V and J genes are TRBV28 and TRBJ2-1; the match to TRBD2 covers 10 bases. Unmatched junction bases numbered 19, after V lost 5 bases and J lost 9 bases. This CDR3 has 18 residues. Germline values: CDR1 MDHEN, CDR2 SYDVKM. The CDR3 DNA sequence: TGTGCCAGCAGTCCCGGACTTCGCGGAGGGACTAGCGTCCCTGAGCAGTTCTTC. Its protein is CASSPGLRGGTSVPEQFF. Supplemented by reference TRBV28 and TRBJ2-1, the full variable domain reads DVKVTQSSRYLVKRTGEKVFLECVQDMDHENMFWYRQDPGLGLRLIYFSYDVKMKEKGDIPEGYSVSREKKERFSLILESASTNQTSMYLCASSPGLRGGTSVPEQFFGPGTRLTVL.

This clonotype was counted a few times. V gene TRBV20-1 combines with J gene TRBJ2-2; 8 bases are a match to TRBD2. The CDR3 totals 15 residues. The germline V gene encodes CDR1 DFQATT and CDR2 SNEGSKA (reference sequence). The V gene end was trimmed by 4 bases and the J gene end by 6 bases; junction bases not matched to a gene: 10. The CDR3 spells CSAKRGGGLPGELFF. In DNA, the CDR3 is TGCAGTGCTAAAAGGGGCGGGGGGCTACCCGGGGAGCTGTTTTTT.

CDR3 sequence (DNA): TGTGCCAGTAGTCCAGGGACTAGCGGGGAAAGGCAGACCCAGTACTTC. It encodes CASSPGTSGERQTQYF. The chain employs TRBV19 and TRBJ2-5; the match to TRBD2 covers 13 bases. CDR1 and CDR2 (germline): LNHDA, SQIVND (reference sequence). V shed 5 bases and J 6 bases; nucleotides not matched to a gene: 9. CDR3 size: 16 residues.

This clonotype was counted a few times. V usage is TRBV7-9 and J usage is TRBJ2-5, with unresolved D. The CDR3 extends over 12 amino acids. The germline gives CDR1 SEHNR, CDR2 FQNEAQ (reference sequence). Trimming pared 1 base from V and 4 bases from J, leaving 4 bases between. CDR3 region: CASSLDPETQYF. CDR3 sequence (DNA): TGTGCCAGCAGCTTAGATCCAGAGACCCAGTACTTC.

This clonotype was detected a few times. The V gene is TRBV5-4, the J gene TRBJ1-3; D may be TRBD1 (6 bases). Trimming removed 2 bases from V and 3 bases from J, with 9 bases in between. Germline CDR1 is SGHNT and CDR2 is YYREEE (reference sequence). This CDR3 comprises 14 residues. The CDR3 coding sequence is TGTGCCAGCAGCTTCCAGACAGGTGGAAACACCATATATTTT. Amino acids: CASSFQTGGNTIYF. Full variable domain (remainder filled in from reference TRBV5-4 and TRBJ1-3): ETGVTQSPTHLIKTRGQQVTLRCSSQSGHNTVSWYQQALGQGPQFIFQYYREEENGRGNFPPRFSGLQFPNYSSELNVNALELDDSALYLCASSFQTGGNTIYFGEGSWLTVV.

At least ten counts were recorded for this clonotype. This chain joins TRBV28 and TRBJ1-1, with 7 bases aligning to TRBD1. The V segment lost 8 bases and the J segment 4 bases; nucleotides outside the gene matches: 10. CDR1 is MDHEN and CDR2 is SYDVKM in the germline V gene. The CDR3 is 14 residues long. CDR3 in DNA: TGTGCCAGCGGCAGACAGGGATTGGCCACTGAAGCTTTCTTT. As protein: CASGRQGLATEAFF.

There are many counts of this clonotype. The chain couples TRBV28 to TRBJ1-4; D is possibly TRBD1 (5 bases). This CDR3 is 16 amino acids long. Trimming shortened V by 1 base and J by 0 bases, and 9 bases separated the two germline ends. Germline CDR1 reads MDHEN; CDR2 reads SYDVKM. The CDR3 region has the DNA TGTGCCAGCAGTTTATCAAGGGGTGCAACTAATGAAAAACTGTTTTTT. As protein: CASSLSRGATNEKLFF.

The table lists this clonotype with many counts. The V call is TRBV7-8, the J call TRBJ2-1; the match to TRBD1 covers 10 bases. CDR1 and CDR2 from the germline V gene are SGHVS and FQNEAQ. V shed 6 bases, J shed 6 bases, and the junction held 11 bases outside the gene matches. The CDR3 is 16 amino acids. In nucleotides, the CDR3 is TGTGCCAGCAGGCCGACCCGGACAGGGGGAGGCAATGAGCAGTTCTTC. It yields the protein CASRPTRTGGGNEQFF.

The V gene is TRBV2, the J gene TRBJ2-7; perhaps TRBD2 as D (6 bases). The V end was cut by 9 bases, the J end by 2 bases, with 14 bases between. Germline CDR1 is SNHLY and CDR2 is FYNNEI. The CDR3 has 13 amino acids. The CDR3 DNA reads as TGTGCCAGAAGGCCCGGGGGAGCCTACGAGCAGTACTTC. Its translation is CARRPGGAYEQYF.

This clonotype was counted many times. The chain recombines TRBV19 with TRBJ1-2; 8 nucleotides line up with TRBD1. Germline values: CDR1 LNHDA, CDR2 SQIVND (reference sequence). Unmatched junction bases numbered 9, after V lost 6 bases and J lost 6 bases. There are 14 residues in the CDR3. The CDR3 DNA reads as TGTGCCAGTAGGCCGGGACAGGTGCAGGATGGCTACACCTTC. This codes for CASRPGQVQDGYTF.

This clonotype has at least ten counts. This rearrangement joins TRBV18 to TRBJ1-1, with no clear D. Between the trimmed V and J ends, which lost 6 bases and 1 base, there was a span of 15 bases. Germline V CDR1 and CDR2: KGHSH, LQKENI. The CDR3 sequence is 15 residues long. The CDR3 DNA reads TGTGCCAGCTCGCCGGGTGACCACAAGAACACTGAAGCTTTCTTT. It is translated as CASSPGDHKNTEAFF.

This rearrangement joins TRBV30 to TRBJ2-3, with 9 nucleotides matching TRBD2. The length of the CDR3 is 14 residues. V was clipped by 2 bases and J by 4 bases; unmatched bases: 4. CDR1 and CDR2 (germline): GTSNPN, SVGIG (reference sequence). In DNA, the CDR3 is TGTGCCTGGAGTAGTAGCGGGGGTGCAGATACGCAGTATTTT. Its translation: CAWSSSGGADTQYF.

This clonotype was counted a few times. This chain links TRBV2 with TRBJ2-3; D ambiguous. The CDR3 has 11 residues. V was trimmed by 6 bases and J by 4 bases, leaving 5 bases between them. CDR1 and CDR2 from the germline V gene are SNHLY and FYNNEI. The CDR3 loop is CASRAPDTQYF. CDR3 coding DNA: TGTGCCAGCAGAGCGCCAGATACGCAGTATTTT. The variable domain in full, with the rest retrieved from reference TRBV2 and TRBJ2-3, is EPEVTQTPSHQVTQMGQEVILRCVPISNHLYFYWYRQILGQKVEFLVSFYNNEISEKSEIFDDQFSVERPDGSNFTLKIRSTKLEDSAMYFCASRAPDTQYFGPGTRLTVL.

This clonotype has ten or more counts. This chain connects TRBV28 to TRBJ2-2, with D possibly matching TRBD2 (5 bases). The CDR3 length is 15 residues. Per the germline V gene, CDR1 is MDHEN and CDR2 is SYDVKM. The V end was cut by 6 bases, the J end by 4 bases, with 15 bases between. The CDR3 here is CASSLSGRPTGELFF. The CDR3 nucleotides are TGTGCCAGCAGCCTGTCGGGGAGACCCACCGGGGAGCTGTTTTTT.

Many counts were recorded for this clonotype. V is TRBV2 and J is TRBJ2-2; 7 bases are a match to TRBD2. Per the germline V gene, CDR1 is SNHLY and CDR2 is FYNNEI. The CDR3 extends over 15 amino acids. V trimming: 6 bases; J trimming: 6 bases; junction bases outside the gene matches: 10. DNA of the CDR3: TGTGCCAGCAGGGGACTAAAGGGGCGGGCCGGGGAGCTGTTTTTT. Protein sequence: CASRGLKGRAGELFF.

This clonotype has just a few counts. V is TRBV12-3 or TRBV12-4 and J is TRBJ2-6; D may be TRBD1 or TRBD2 (5 bases each). CDR3 length: 15 amino acids. Trimming took off 3 bases at V and 0 bases at J, with 6 bases between the two ends. The DNA for the CDR3 is TGTGCCAGCAGTTTCGGGGCCTCTGGGGCCAACGTCCTGACTTTC. It is translated as CASSFGASGANVLTF.

V gene TRBV19 combines with J gene TRBJ2-7; tentatively, D is TRBD2 (5 bases). The CDR3 covers 14 residues. Germline CDR1 is LNHDA and CDR2 is SQIVND (reference sequence). V lost 5 bases and J lost 4, with 15 bases in between. CDR3 nucleotides: TGTGCCAGTAGTCCGGACTCCATAGGTTACGAGCAGTACTTC. Encoded protein: CASSPDSIGYEQYF.

This clonotype was detected ten times or more. The chain recombines TRBV18 with TRBJ1-5; no firm D call. The CDR3 extends over 15 amino acids. CDR1 is KGHSH, CDR2 LQKENI, per germline. Trimming left V 4 bases short and J 2 bases short, with 12 bases between. CDR3 coding DNA: TGTGCCAGCTCACAGGGTATCGGAGGCAATCAGCCCCAGCATTTT. Amino acid sequence: CASSQGIGGNQPQHF.